A selection of T cell receptor beta chains follows, all from one sample in a study of technical replicates of blood from a handful of donors. Libraries were prepared by immunoSEQ multiplex PCR; TCRdb keeps only in-frame clonotypes and omits some of them. The table shows some 80,000 clones, with 92% occurring only once. The source material was T cells isolated from PBMCs. These receptors were collected from a human donor in good health. The CDR3 runs from the conserved cysteine through the conserved F or W. D genes are given only for firm matches. Rows may omit the clone size; those that give it use once, few, many or a size class.

d_gene	abundance	j_gene	v_gene	CDR3aa	CDR3nt
TRBD1	-	TRBJ1-4	TRBV7-9	CASSLSGGFVMEKLFF	TGTGCCAGCAGCTTATCAGGGGGCTTTGTTATGGAAAAACTGTTTTTT
-	-	TRBJ2-1	TRBV4-2	CASSQDGRSSYNEQFF	TGTGCCAGCAGCCAAGATGGGCGCAGCTCCTACAATGAGCAGTTCTTC
TRBD2	-	TRBJ2-7	TRBV7-2	CASSFSILAETYEQYF	TGTGCCAGCAGCTTCAGCATACTAGCGGAAACCTACGAGCAGTACTTC
TRBD1	-	TRBJ2-7	TRBV15	CATSRRGPTYEQYF	TGTGCCACCAGCAGGAGGGGGCCCACCTACGAGCAGTACTTC
-	-	TRBJ1-5	TRBV19	CASSIGGPQHF	TGTGCCAGTAGTATAGGCGGACCCCAGCATTTT
TRBD2	-	TRBJ2-7	TRBV10-3	CAISESRQAWREGPVAWEQYF	TGTGCCATCAGTGAGTCCCGCCAGGCGTGGCGGGAGGGCCCGGTAGCGTGGGAGCAGTACTTC
TRBD2	-	TRBJ2-3	TRBV7-2	CASSLIAGGTTSTDTQYF	TGTGCCAGCAGCTTAATAGCGGGGGGTACCACTAGCACAGATACGCAGTATTTT
TRBD1	-	TRBJ1-1	TRBV28	CASSLTRTGPTEAFF	TGTGCCAGCAGCCTAACCCGGACAGGGCCCACTGAAGCTTTCTTT
TRBD1	-	TRBJ1-2	TRBV6-5	CASSSGQGIWYGYTF	TGTGCCAGCAGTTCGGGACAGGGGATTTGGTATGGCTACACCTTC
-	-	TRBJ1-2	TRBV9	CASSVAMGQAGYTF	TGTGCCAGCAGCGTAGCTATGGGACAAGCCGGCTACACCTTC
-	-	TRBJ2-4	TRBV30	CACLEVSKNIQYF	TGTGCCTGCCTGGAGGTTTCCAAAAACATTCAGTACTTC
TRBD1	-	TRBJ1-2	TRBV30	CAWSPRDREVYGYTF	TGTGCCTGGAGTCCTCGGGACAGGGAGGTTTATGGCTACACCTTC
-	-	TRBJ1-2	TRBV5-1	CASSLGSTESYYGYTF	TGCGCCAGCAGCTTGGGCTCGACAGAATCCTACTATGGCTACACCTTC
-	once	TRBJ1-2	TRBV2	CASRGDNLYGYTF	TGTGCCAGCAGGGGGGACAACTTATATGGCTACACCTTC
TRBD2	-	TRBJ2-1	TRBV19	CASIGGRAYNEQFF	TGTGCCAGTATCGGCGGGAGAGCCTACAATGAGCAGTTCTTC
-	-	TRBJ1-1	TRBV21-1	CASSKSRQGPGRDTEAFF	TGTGCCAGCAGCAAAAGCAGACAGGGGCCGGGACGGGACACTGAAGCTTTCTTT
TRBD1	once	TRBJ1-3	TRBV10-3	CAINNPGGLQGVGNTIYF	TGTGCCATCAATAATCCCGGCGGCCTACAGGGGGTAGGGAACACCATATATTTT
-	-	TRBJ2-6	TRBV5-6	CASILSGANVLTF	TGTGCCAGCATCCTCTCTGGGGCCAACGTCCTGACTTTC
-	-	TRBJ2-7	TRBV5-6	CASSLGGLTPEQYF	TGTGCCAGCAGCTTGGGGGGACTTACCCCCGAGCAGTACTTC
-	-	TRBJ1-4	TRBV28	CASSPGGREKLFF	TGTGCCAGCAGCCCCGGGGGGCGTGAAAAACTGTTTTTT
-	-	TRBJ2-5	TRBV12-2	CASRSRLKESGMDRETQYF	TGTGCAAGTCGCTCCCGACTAAAAGAAAGCGGGATGGATCGGGAGACCCAGTACTTC
TRBD1	-	TRBJ1-1	TRBV19	CASSLGTGYTEAFF	TGTGCCAGTAGTCTCGGGACAGGATACACTGAAGCTTTCTTT
TRBD2	-	TRBJ2-2	TRBV7-9	CASSRWPVAGEFTGELFF	TGTGCCAGCAGCCGGTGGCCGGTAGCGGGAGAATTCACCGGGGAGCTGTTTTTT
-	-	TRBJ2-7	TRBV10-2	CASSVDSTYEQYF	TGCGCCAGCAGTGTGGACAGTACCTACGAGCAGTACTTC
-	-	TRBJ1-3	TRBV5-1	CASSLGPTDDSGNTIYF	TGCGCCAGCAGCTTGGGTCCGACAGACGACTCTGGAAACACCATATATTTT
TRBD1	-	TRBJ2-7	TRBV6-5	CASRRTGTYEQYF	TGTGCCAGCAGACGGACAGGAACCTACGAGCAGTACTTC
TRBD2	-	TRBJ2-1	TRBV5-1	CASSRDYTYNEQFF	TGCGCCAGCAGCCGGGACTATACCTACAATGAGCAGTTCTTC
-	-	TRBJ2-3	TRBV9	CASSVYSRGSTDTQYF	TGTGCCAGCAGCGTATATTCCAGGGGAAGCACAGATACGCAGTATTTT
-	once	TRBJ2-3	TRBV28	CASSLFQGPDTQYF	TGTGCCAGCAGTTTATTCCAGGGCCCAGATACGCAGTATTTT
-	-	TRBJ2-1	TRBV5-1	CASSLVRGSSYNEQFF	TGCGCCAGCAGCTTGGTGCGGGGTAGCTCCTACAATGAGCAGTTCTTC